This paragraph covers one TCR beta chain sequence. This sample stems from a study of regulatory T cells in long-lasting Graves disease. As for time point: newly diagnosed GD, antithyroid drugs for less than 3 months. Researchers made the TCR library from RNA that was extracted from PBMCs. Investigators prepared the TCR beta libraries by applying iRepertoire HTBI primers and Arm-PCR of CDR3 regions. Using its own MiXCR run on the multiplex PCR reads, TCRdb lists one record per CDR3 protein. The sample consists of about 220,000 distinct CDR3 sequences, less than 20% of them appearing once. V was pared by 6 bases and J by 9 bases, with 11 bases of the junction left unmatched. This CDR3 region has 15 residues. From germline, CDR1 is MDHEN and CDR2 SYDVKM. These data also formed part of another study, on T cells in Graves' hyperthyroidism and ophthalmopathy.

The sequencing used peripheral blood mononuclear cells (PBMCs), collected at new diagnosis, from a patient treated with antithyroid drugs. The source of this sequence is a woman aged 25 to 39 with Graves disease. This sequence joins TRBV28 and TRBJ1-5; TRBD1 aligns across 10 bases. The CDR3 loop reads CASSVSGQGVRPQHF. CDR3 nucleotides: TGTGCCAGCAGCGTCAGCGGACAGGGGGTTCGGCCCCAGCATTTT.